This TCR beta chain was identified during a study of human T cells and chemical hapten exposure. Overall study: The upper back received 0.01% DPC by patch testing, with results read at 6 days. Patients, a majority of them female, were diagnosed with alopecia areata, totalis or universalis. Among samples, TCR yields varied mainly because of small differences in pooled library volume.

V trimming: 1 base; J trimming: 3 bases; junction bases outside the gene matches: 9. In germline, CDR1 is SQVTM, CDR2 ANQGSEA. CDR3 length: 16 amino acids. MiXCR was run by TCRdb on the RACE reads, yielding one entry per CDR3 protein. Among approximately 80,000 distinct CDR3 sequences listed, about 11% were seen once. Time point noted: patch test 1, 2 weeks after DPC sensitization. Treatment reported: therapeutic diphenylcyclopropenone sensitization with weekly scalp DPC. Total RNA came from unfractionated whole blood. Specimen: whole blood, collected in connection with sensitization to the hapten diphenylcyclopropenone (DPC). The receptor was derived from a woman in her forties or fifties with alopecia areata. Some clones in this sample may be carry-over from other donors' samples. The chain has TRBV29-1 and TRBJ2-3, with TRBD2 identical over 8 bases. In DNA form, the CDR3 reads TGCAGCGTTGAAGGAGTTGGCGGGAGGACGACAGATACGCAGTATTTT. It yields the protein CSVEGVGGRTTDTQYF.